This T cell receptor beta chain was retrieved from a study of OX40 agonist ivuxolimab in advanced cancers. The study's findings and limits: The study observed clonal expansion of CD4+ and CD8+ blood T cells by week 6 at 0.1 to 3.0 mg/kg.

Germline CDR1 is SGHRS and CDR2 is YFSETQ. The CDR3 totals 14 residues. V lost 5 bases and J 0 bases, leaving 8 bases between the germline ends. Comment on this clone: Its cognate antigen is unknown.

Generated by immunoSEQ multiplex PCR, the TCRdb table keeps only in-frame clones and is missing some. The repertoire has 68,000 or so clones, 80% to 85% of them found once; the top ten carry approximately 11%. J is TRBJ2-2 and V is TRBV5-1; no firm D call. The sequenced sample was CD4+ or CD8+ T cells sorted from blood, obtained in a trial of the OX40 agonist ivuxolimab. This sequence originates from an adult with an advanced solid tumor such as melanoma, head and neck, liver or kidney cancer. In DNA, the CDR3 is TGCGCCAGCAGGGGAACAGCGAACACCGGGGAGCTGTTTTTT. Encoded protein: CASRGTANTGELFF.